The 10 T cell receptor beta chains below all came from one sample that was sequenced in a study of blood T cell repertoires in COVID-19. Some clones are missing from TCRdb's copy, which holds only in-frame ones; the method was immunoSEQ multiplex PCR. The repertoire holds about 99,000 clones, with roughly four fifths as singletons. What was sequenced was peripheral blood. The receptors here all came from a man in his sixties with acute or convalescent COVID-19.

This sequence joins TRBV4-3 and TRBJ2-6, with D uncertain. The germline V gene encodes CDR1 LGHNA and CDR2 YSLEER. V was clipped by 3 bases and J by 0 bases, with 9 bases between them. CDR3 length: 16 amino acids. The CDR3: CASSHAPGSGANVLTF. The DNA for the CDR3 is TGCGCCAGCAGCCATGCCCCGGGCTCTGGGGCCAACGTCCTGACTTTC.

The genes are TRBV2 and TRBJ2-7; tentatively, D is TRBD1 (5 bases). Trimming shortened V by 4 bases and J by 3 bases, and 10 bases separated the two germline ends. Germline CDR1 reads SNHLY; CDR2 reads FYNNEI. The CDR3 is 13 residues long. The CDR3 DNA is TGTGCCAGCAGTGGACAGACAGACTACGAGCAGTACTTC. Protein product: CASSGQTDYEQYF. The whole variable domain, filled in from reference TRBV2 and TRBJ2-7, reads EPEVTQTPSHQVTQMGQEVILRCVPISNHLYFYWYRQILGQKVEFLVSFYNNEISEKSEIFDDQFSVERPDGSNFTLKIRSTKLEDSAMYFCASSGQTDYEQYFGPGTRLTVT.

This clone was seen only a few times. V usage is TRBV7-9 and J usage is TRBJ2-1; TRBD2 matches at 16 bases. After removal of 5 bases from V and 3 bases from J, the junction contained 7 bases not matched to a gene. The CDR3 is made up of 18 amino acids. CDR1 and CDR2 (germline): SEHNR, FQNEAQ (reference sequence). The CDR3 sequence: CASSQGTSGGAVYNEQFF. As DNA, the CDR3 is TGTGCCAGCAGCCAAGGGACTAGCGGGGGGGCGGTCTACAATGAGCAGTTCTTC.

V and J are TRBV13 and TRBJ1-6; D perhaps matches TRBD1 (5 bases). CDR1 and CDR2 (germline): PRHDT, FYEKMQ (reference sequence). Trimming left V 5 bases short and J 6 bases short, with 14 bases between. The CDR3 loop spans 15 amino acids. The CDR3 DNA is TGTGCCAGCAGCAAAAGACAGACCGTTAATTCACCCCTCCACTTT. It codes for CASSKRQTVNSPLHF.

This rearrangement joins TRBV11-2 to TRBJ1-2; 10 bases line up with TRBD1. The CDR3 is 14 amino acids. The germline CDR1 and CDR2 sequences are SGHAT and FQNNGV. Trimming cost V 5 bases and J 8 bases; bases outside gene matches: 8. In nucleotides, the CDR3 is TGTGCCAGCAGCGTTCTGACAGGGGGCGAAGGCTACACCTTC. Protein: CASSVLTGGEGYTF.

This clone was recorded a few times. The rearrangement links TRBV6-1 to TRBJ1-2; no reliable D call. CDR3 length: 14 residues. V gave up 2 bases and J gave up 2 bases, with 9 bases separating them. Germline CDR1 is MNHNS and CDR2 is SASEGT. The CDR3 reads CASSESLSNYGYTF. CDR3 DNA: TGTGCCAGCAGTGAATCCCTTTCCAACTATGGCTACACCTTC.

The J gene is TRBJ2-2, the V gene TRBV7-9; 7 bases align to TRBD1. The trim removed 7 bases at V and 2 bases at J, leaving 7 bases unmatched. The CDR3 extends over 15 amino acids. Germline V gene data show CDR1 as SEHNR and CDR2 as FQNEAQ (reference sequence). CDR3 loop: CASTVTGANTGELFF. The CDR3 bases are TGTGCCAGCACTGTTACAGGGGCTAACACCGGGGAGCTGTTTTTT.

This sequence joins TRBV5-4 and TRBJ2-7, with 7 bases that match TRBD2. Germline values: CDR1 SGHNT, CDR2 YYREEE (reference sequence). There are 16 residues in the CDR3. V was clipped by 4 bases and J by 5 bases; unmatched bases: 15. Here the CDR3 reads CASSPQWGRASHEQYF. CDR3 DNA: TGTGCCAGCAGCCCGCAGTGGGGGAGGGCCAGCCACGAGCAGTACTTC.

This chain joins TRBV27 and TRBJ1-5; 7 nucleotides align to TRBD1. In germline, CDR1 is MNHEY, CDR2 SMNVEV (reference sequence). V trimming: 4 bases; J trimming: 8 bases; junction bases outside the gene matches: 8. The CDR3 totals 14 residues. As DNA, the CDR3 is TGTGCCAGCAGTTCCCGGGACAGCGCGGAGCCCCAGCATTTT. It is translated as CASSSRDSAEPQHF.

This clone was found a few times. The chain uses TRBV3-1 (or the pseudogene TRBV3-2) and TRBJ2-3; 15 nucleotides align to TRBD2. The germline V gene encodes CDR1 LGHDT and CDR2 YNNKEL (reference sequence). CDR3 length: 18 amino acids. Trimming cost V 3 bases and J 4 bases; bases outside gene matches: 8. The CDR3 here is CASSHWTSGGAMADTQYF. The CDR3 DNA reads TGTGCCAGCAGCCATTGGACTAGCGGGGGGGCCATGGCAGATACGCAGTATTTT.